This T cell receptor beta chain stems from a study of blood T cells in healthy people across ages. Whole-study findings and limits: Roughly linearly, TCR beta diversity per million T cells fell as age increased.

In regard to this clonotype: Its antigen remains unidentified.

Then a second PCR, running roughly 7 to 11 cycles, was carried out with a sample-barcoded 5' primer and a J-beta primer mix. Researchers report that each sample yielded at least 2.5 million CDR3-containing paired-end reads. TCRdb redid the calling of the 5' RACE reads with MiXCR, one entry per CDR3 protein. This table holds roughly 1,500,000 distinct CDR3 sequences, 42% found once. Germline V CDR1 and CDR2: SNHLY, FYNNEI. V shed 3 bases and J shed 9 bases, with 12 bases lying between them. This CDR3 comprises 14 residues. The sequencing input was blood. The chain carries TRBV2 and TRBJ1-6, with D possibly TRBD1 on 5 matching bases. The TCR was taken from a woman aged 18-29 years in good health. The CDR3 bases are TGTGCCAGCAGTGACACTAGTGGGGCTTCACCCCTCCACTTT. It yields the protein CASSDTSGASPLHF.